The rows below give T cell receptor beta chains drawn from one sample of a study of blood T cells in healthy people across ages. Each CDR3 protein gets one entry after TCRdb re-called the 5' RACE reads with MiXCR. The data contain hundreds of thousands of distinct CDR3 sequences, around 62% of them singletons. The sequenced sample consisted of blood. All receptors come from a man between 25 and 39 years old in good health. Each CDR3 is given with its conserved first and last residue. Each record gives: D gene, V gene, clone size, J gene, CDR3 DNA, CDR3 protein. The D gene is left open where the match is weak. The listing skips clone size in some rows; elsewhere it reads once, few, many or a size class.

D: NA
V: TRBV20-1
size: NA
J: TRBJ2-7
DNA: TGCAGTGCTAGAGTAGGAAGGGCCCCCACCCGCGAGCAGTACTTC
CDR3: CSARVGRAPTREQYF

D: TRBD2
V: TRBV5-1
size: NA
J: TRBJ2-1
DNA: TGCGCCAGCAGCTCGACTAGCGGGCCCCACAATGAGCAGTTCTTC
CDR3: CASSSTSGPHNEQFF

D: TRBD2
V: TRBV7-2
size: NA
J: TRBJ2-7
DNA: TGTGCCAGCAGCTTTACTTCATCCGGGACTAGCGGGAGTAACCACGAGCAGTACTTC
CDR3: CASSFTSSGTSGSNHEQYF

D: NA
V: TRBV29-1
size: NA
J: TRBJ2-7
DNA: TGCAGCGTCGGTCGACATCTCTCCTACGAGCAGTACTTC
CDR3: CSVGRHLSYEQYF

D: TRBD1
V: TRBV7-9
size: NA
J: TRBJ1-2
DNA: TGTGCCAGCAGCTACGAGAGGACAGGGTCGGGCGGCTACACCTTC
CDR3: CASSYERTGSGGYTF

D: NA
V: TRBV29-1
size: few
J: TRBJ2-3
DNA: TGCAGCGTTGAAGATTCGGGGGTCACAGATACGCAGTATTTT
CDR3: CSVEDSGVTDTQYF

D: NA
V: TRBV3-1
size: NA
J: TRBJ2-6
DNA: TGTGCCAGCAGCCAACAGAGAGAGGCCAACGTCCTGACTTTC
CDR3: CASSQQREANVLTF

D: NA
V: TRBV5-1
size: NA
J: TRBJ2-7
DNA: TGCGCCAGCAGCTCGGGACATGGGAGCTCCTACGAGCAGTACTTC
CDR3: CASSSGHGSSYEQYF

D: NA
V: TRBV9
size: NA
J: TRBJ1-2
DNA: TGTGCCAGCAGCGTAGCTACACCGTCCTATGGCTACACCTTC
CDR3: CASSVATPSYGYTF

D: TRBD1
V: TRBV20-1
size: few
J: TRBJ2-4
DNA: TGCAGTGCTATTAAAGGACAGGGGGAAAACATTCAGTACTTC
CDR3: CSAIKGQGENIQYF

D: NA
V: TRBV6-5
size: NA
J: TRBJ2-4
DNA: TGTGCCAGCAGTCACATTGGGGAGCAGTACTTC
CDR3: CASSHIGEQYF

D: NA
V: TRBV4-2
size: NA
J: TRBJ2-3
DNA: TGTGCCAGCAGCATAGGGGACGGAGAGCTATCGGATACGCAGTATTTT
CDR3: CASSIGDGELSDTQYF

D: NA
V: TRBV5-6
size: NA
J: TRBJ1-2
DNA: TGTGCCAGCAGCTATGAGGGTTTCTATGGCTACACCTTC
CDR3: CASSYEGFYGYTF

D: NA
V: TRBV12-3/TRBV12-4
size: NA
J: TRBJ2-7
DNA: TGTGCCAGCACTAAAGGAGGGACAGTCCAGAACGAGCAGTACTTC
CDR3: CASTKGGTVQNEQYF

D: NA
V: TRBV28
size: NA
J: TRBJ1-5
DNA: TGTGCCAGCAGTTTATTCCTCGGATTGGGCTCAATGGATCAGCCCCAGCATTTT
CDR3: CASSLFLGLGSMDQPQHF

D: NA
V: TRBV7-2
size: NA
J: TRBJ2-3
DNA: TGTGCCAGCACCACCGGGACAATGAGCACAGATACGCAGTATTTT
CDR3: CASTTGTMSTDTQYF

D: NA
V: TRBV29-1
size: NA
J: TRBJ2-1
DNA: TGCAGCGTTAACGGACCAGCTCAAGAGCAGTTCTTC
CDR3: CSVNGPAQEQFF

D: NA
V: TRBV12-3/TRBV12-4
size: NA
J: TRBJ1-4
DNA: TGTGCCAGCGGGGGGGAAGATGAAAAACTGTTTTTT
CDR3: CASGGEDEKLFF

D: TRBD1
V: TRBV9
size: NA
J: TRBJ2-5
DNA: TGTGCCAGCAGCTCCCCACCCACAGGGGGTAAGAGGGAGACCCAGTACTTC
CDR3: CASSSPPTGGKRETQYF